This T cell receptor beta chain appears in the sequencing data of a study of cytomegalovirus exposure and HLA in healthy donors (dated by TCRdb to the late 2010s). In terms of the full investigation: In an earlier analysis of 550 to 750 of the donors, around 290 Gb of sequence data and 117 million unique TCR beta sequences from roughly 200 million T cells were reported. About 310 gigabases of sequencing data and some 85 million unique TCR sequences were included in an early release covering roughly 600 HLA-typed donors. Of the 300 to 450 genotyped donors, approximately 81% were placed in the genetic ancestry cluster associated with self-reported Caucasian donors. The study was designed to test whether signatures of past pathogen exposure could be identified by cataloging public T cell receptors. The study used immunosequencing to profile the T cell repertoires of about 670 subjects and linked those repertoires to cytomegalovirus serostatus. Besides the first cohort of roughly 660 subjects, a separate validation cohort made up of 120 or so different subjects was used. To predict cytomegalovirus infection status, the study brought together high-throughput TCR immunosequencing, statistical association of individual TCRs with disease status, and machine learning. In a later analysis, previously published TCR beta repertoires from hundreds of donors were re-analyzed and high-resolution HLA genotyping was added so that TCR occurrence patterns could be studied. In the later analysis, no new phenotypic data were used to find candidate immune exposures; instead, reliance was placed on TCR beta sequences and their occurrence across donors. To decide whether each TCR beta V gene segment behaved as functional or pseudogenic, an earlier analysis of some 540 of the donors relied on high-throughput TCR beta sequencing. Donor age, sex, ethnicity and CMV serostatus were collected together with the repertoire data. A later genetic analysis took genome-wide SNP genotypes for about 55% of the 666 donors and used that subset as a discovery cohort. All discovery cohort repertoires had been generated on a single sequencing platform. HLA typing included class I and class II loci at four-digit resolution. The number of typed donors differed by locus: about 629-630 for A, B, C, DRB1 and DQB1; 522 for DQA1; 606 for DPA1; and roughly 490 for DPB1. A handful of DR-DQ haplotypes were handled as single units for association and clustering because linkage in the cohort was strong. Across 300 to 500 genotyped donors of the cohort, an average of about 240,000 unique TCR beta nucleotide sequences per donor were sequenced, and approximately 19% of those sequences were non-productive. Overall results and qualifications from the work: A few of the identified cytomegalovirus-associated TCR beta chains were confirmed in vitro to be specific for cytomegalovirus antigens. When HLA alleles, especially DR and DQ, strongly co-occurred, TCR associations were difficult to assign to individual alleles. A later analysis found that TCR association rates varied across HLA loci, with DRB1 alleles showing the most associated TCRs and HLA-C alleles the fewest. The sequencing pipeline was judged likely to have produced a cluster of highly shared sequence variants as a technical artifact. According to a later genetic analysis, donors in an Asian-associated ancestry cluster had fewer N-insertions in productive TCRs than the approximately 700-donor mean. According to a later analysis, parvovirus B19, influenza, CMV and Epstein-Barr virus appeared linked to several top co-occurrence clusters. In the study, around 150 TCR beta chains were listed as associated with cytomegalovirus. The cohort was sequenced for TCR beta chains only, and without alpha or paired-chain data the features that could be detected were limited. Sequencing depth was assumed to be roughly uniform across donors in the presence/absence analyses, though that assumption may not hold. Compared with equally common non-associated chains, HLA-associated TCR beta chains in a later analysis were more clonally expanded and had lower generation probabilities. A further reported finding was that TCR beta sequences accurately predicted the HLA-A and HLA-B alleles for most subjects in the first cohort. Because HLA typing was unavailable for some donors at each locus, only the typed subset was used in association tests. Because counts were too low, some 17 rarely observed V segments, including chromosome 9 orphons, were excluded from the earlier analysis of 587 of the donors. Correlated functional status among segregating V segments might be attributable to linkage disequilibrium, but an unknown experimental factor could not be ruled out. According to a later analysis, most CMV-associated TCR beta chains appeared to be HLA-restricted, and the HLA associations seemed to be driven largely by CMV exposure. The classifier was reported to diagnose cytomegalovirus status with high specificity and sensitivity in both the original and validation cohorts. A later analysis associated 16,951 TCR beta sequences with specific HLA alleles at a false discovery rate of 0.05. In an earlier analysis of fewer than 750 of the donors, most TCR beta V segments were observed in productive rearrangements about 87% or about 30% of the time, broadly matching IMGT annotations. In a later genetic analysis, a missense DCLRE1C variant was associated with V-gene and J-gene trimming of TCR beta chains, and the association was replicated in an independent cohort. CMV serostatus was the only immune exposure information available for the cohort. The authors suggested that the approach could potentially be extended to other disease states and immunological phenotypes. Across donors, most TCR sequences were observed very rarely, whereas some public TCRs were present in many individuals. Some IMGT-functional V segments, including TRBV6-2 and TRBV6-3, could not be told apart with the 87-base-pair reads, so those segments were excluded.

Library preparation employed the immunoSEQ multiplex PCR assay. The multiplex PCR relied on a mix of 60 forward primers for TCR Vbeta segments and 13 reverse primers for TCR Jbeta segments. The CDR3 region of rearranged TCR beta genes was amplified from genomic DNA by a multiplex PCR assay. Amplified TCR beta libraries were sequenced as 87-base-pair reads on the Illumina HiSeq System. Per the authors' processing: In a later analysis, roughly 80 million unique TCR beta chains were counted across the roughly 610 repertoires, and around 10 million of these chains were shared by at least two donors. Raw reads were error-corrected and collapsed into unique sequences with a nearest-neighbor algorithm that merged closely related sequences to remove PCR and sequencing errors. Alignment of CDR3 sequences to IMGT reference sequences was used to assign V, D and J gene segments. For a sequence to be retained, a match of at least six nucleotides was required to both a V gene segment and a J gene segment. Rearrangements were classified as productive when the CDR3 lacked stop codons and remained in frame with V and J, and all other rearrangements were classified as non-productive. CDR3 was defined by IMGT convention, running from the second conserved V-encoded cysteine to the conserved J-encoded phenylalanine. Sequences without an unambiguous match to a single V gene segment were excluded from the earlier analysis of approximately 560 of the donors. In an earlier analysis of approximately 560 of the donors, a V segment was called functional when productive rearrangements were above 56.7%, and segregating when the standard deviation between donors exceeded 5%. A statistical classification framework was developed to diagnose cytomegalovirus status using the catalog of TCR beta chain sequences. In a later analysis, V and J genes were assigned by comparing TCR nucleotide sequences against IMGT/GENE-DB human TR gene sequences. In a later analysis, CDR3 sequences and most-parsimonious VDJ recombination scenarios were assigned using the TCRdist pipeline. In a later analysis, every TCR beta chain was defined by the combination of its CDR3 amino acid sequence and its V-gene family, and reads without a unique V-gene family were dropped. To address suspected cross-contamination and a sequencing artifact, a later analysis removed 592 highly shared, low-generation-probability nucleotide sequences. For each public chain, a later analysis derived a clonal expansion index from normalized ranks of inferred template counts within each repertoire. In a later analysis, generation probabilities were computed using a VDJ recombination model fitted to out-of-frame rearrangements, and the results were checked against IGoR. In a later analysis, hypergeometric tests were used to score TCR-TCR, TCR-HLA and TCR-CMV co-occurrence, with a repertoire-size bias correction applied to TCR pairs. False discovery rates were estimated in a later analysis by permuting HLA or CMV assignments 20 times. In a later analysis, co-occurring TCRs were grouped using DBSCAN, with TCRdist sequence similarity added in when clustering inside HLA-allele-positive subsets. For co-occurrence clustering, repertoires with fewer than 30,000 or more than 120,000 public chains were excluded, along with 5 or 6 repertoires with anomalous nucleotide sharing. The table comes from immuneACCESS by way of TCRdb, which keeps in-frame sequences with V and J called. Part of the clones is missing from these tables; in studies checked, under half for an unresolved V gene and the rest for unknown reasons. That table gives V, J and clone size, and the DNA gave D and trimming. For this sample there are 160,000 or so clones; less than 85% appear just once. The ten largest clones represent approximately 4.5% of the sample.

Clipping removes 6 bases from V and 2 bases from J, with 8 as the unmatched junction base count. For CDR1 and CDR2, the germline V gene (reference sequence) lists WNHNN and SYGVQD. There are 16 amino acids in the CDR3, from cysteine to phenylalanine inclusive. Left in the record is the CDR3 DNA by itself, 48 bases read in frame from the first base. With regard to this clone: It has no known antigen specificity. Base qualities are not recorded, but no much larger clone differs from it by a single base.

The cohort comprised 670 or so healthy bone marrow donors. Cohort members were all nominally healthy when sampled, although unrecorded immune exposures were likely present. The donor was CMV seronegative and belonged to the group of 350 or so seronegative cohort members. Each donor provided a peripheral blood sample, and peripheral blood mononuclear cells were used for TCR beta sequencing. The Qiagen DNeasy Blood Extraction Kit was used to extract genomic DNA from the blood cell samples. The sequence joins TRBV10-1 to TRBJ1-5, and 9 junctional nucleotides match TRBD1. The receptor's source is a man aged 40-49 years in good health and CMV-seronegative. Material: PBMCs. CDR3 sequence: CASSEPGQGCNQPQHF. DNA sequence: TGCGCCAGCAGCGAACCGGGACAGGGATGCAATCAGCCCCAGCATTTT.